This record covers a single T cell receptor beta chain. The record originates from a study of blood T cell repertoires in COVID-19. Measured with immunoSEQ multiplex PCR; TCRdb has only the in-frame clones, and not every one. The table includes about 140,000 clones, more than 60% detected once. The CDR3 contains 15 residues. V was trimmed by 0 bases and J by 5 bases, leaving 13 bases between them. CDR1 is SGHTA and CDR2 is FQGTGA in the germline V gene. This clonotype originated in an elderly man with acute or convalescent COVID-19. V is TRBV7-3 and J is TRBJ2-5, with a weak D call TRBD1 (6 bases). Sequenced input: peripheral blood. Here the CDR3 reads CASSLTSTGTETQYF. The CDR3 DNA is TGTGCCAGCAGCTTAACGTCCACAGGGACGGAGACCCAGTACTTC.